The source of this TCR beta chain is a study of radiotherapy plus CTLA-4 blockade in lung cancer. Study at large: Of all patients, around 18% responded objectively and about 34% showed disease control.

The germline V gene encodes CDR1 MNHNY and CDR2 SVGAGI (reference sequence). The CDR3 runs 14 residues. J gave up 16 bases and V 6 bases, and 11 bases lay outside the gene matches. Assay: immunoSEQ multiplex PCR; the TCRdb copy retains only in-frame clones and omits some. The table has about 46,000 clones, more than 75% seen once. The source material was peripheral blood, sampled from a patient treated with radiotherapy plus ipilimumab. V and J are TRBV6-6 and TRBJ1-6; 11 bases are shared with TRBD1. The clonotype comes from a human donor with non-small cell lung cancer who had a complete response to radiotherapy plus ipilimumab. CDR3 DNA: TGTGCCAGCAGCCCGGGACAGGGGGGTACTGAACTCCACTTT. It yields the protein CASSPGQGGTELHF.